Listed here is a single T cell receptor beta chain. The antigen remains unidentified. The germline V and J ends were trimmed by 6 bases and 0 bases, with 12 bases remaining between them. The CDR3 spans 14 residues. In germline, CDR1 is MNHEY, CDR2 SMNVEV (reference sequence). This PCR relied on a set of 60 Vbeta primers and 13 Jbeta primers. The authors' processing: As a later analysis found, there were 60 million to 90 million unique TCR beta chains, of which roughly 11 million were shared. Profiled with immunoSEQ multiplex PCR; TCRdb holds only in-frame clones, not every one. That table supplies the V and J calls and clone size; D and trimming were determined from the DNA. Among 160,000 or so clones listed, approximately 80% were seen once. The data derive from a study of cytomegalovirus exposure and HLA in healthy donors. General study findings and limits: Most TCR beta V segments were productive about 90% or about 30% of the time in an earlier analysis. Several V segments, TRBV6-2 and TRBV6-3 among them, could not be told apart and were dropped.

Sequenced: PBMCs. The sequence was obtained from a young man in good health and CMV-seropositive. The chain couples TRBV27 to TRBJ2-7, with D unclear. CDR3 loop: CASSYHASSYEQYF. In nucleotides, the CDR3 is TGTGCCAGCAGCTATCATGCGAGCTCCTACGAGCAGTACTTC.